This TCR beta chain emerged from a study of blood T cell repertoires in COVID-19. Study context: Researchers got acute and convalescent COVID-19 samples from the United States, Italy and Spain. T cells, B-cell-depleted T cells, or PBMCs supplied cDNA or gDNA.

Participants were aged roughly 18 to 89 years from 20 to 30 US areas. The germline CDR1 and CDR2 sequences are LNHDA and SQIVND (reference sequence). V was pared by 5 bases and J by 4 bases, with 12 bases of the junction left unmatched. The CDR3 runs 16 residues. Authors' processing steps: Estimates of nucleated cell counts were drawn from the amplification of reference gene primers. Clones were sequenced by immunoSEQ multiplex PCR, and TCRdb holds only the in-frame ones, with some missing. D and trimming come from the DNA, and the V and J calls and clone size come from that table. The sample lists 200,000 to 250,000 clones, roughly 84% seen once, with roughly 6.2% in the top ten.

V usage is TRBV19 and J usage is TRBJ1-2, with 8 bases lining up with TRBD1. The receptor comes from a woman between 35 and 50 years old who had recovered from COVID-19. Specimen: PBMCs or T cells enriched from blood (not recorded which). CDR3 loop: CASSPRRAGGTYGYTF. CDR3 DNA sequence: TGTGCCAGTAGTCCGCGTCGGGCAGGGGGCACCTATGGCTACACCTTC.